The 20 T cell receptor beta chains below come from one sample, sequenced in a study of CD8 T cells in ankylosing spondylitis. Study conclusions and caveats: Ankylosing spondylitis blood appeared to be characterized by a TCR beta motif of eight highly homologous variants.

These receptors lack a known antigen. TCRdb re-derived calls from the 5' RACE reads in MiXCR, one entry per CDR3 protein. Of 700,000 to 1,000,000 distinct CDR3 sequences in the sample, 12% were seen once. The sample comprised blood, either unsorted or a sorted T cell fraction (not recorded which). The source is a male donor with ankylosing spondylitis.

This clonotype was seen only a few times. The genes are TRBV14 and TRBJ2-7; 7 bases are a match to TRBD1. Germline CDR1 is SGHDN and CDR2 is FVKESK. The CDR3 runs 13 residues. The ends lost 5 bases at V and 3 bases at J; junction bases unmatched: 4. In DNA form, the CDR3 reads TGTGCCAGCAGCGACAGGGTTGGCTACGAGCAGTACTTC. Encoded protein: CASSDRVGYEQYF.

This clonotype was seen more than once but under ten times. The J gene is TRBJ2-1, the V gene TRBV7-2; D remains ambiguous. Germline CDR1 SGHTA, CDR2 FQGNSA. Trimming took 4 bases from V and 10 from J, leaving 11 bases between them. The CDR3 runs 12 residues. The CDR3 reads CASSSVWAEQFF. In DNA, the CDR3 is TGTGCCAGCAGCTCTGTTTGGGCAGAGCAGTTCTTC. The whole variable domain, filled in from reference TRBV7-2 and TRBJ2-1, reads GAGVSQSPSNKVTEKGKDVELRCDPISGHTALYWYRQSLGQGLEFLIYFQGNSAPDKSGLPSDRFSAERTGGSVSTLTIQRTQQEDSAVYLCASSSVWAEQFFGPGTRLTVL.

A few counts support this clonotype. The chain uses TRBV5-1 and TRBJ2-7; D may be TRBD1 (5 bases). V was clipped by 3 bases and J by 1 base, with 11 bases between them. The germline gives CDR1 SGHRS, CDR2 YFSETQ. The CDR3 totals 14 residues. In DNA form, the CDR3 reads TGCGCCAGCAGCTCAAAGACAGTATCCTACGAGCAGTACTTC. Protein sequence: CASSSKTVSYEQYF. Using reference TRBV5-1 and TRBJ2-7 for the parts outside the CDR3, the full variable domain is KAGVTQTPRYLIKTRGQQVTLSCSPISGHRSVSWYQQTPGQGLQFLFEYFSETQRNKGNFPGRFSGRQFSNSRSEMNVSTLELGDSALYLCASSSKTVSYEQYFGPGTRLTVT.

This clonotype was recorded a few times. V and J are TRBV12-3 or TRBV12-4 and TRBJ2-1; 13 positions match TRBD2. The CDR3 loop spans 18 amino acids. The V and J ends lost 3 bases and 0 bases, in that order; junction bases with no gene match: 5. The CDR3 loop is CASSFTSGRGSSYNEQFF. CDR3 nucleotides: TGTGCCAGCAGTTTCACTAGCGGGAGGGGAAGCTCCTACAATGAGCAGTTCTTC.

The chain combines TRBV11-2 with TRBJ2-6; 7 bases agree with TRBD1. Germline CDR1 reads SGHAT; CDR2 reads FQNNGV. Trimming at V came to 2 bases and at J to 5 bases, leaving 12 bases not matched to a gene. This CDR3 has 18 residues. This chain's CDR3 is CASSLRQGRALWANVLTF. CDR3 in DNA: TGTGCCAGCAGCTTAAGACAGGGCAGGGCACTCTGGGCCAACGTCCTGACTTTC. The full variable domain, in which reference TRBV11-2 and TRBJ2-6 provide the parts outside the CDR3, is EAGVAQSPRYKIIEKRQSVAFWCNPISGHATLYWYQQILGQGPKLLIQFQNNGVVDDSQLPKDRFSAERLKGVDSTLKIQPAKLEDSAVYLCASSLRQGRALWANVLTFGAGSRLTVL.

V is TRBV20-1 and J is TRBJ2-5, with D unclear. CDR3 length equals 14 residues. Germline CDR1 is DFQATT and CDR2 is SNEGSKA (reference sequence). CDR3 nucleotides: TGCAGCGCCGTGGATGTGGGCCTCCAAGAGACCCAGTACTTC. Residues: CSAVDVGLQETQYF.

This CDR3 is CASSLGAGAGGNTIYF. The CDR3, as DNA: TGTGCCAGCAGCTTGGGAGCGGGGGCTGGTGGAAACACCATATATTTT. The chain is built from TRBV5-6 and TRBJ1-3; a weak D match, TRBD1 (6 bases). Trimming stripped 0 bases from V and 3 bases from J, with 13 bases between. In germline, CDR1 is SGHDT, CDR2 YYEEEE. CDR3 size: 16 residues. Looking up the rest from reference TRBV5-6 and TRBJ1-3 gives the full variable domain: DAGVTQSPTHLIKTRGQQVTLRCSPKSGHDTVSWYQQALGQGPQFIFQYYEEEERQRGNFPDRFSGHQFPNYSSELNVNALLLGDSALYLCASSLGAGAGGNTIYFGEGSWLTVV.

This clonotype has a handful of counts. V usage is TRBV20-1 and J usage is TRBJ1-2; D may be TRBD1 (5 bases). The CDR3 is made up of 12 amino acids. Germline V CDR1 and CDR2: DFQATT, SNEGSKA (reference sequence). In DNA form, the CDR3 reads TGCAGCACACAGGCGACTAACTATGGCTACACCTTC. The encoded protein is CSTQATNYGYTF.

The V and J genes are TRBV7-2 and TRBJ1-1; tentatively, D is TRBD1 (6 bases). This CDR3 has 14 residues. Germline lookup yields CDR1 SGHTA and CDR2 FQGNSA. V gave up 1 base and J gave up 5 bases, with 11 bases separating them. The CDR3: CASSLVITGTEAFF. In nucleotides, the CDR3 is TGTGCCAGCAGCTTAGTTATTACAGGGACTGAAGCTTTCTTT. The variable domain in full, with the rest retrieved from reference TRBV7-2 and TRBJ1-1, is GAGVSQSPSNKVTEKGKDVELRCDPISGHTALYWYRQSLGQGLEFLIYFQGNSAPDKSGLPSDRFSAERTGGSVSTLTIQRTQQEDSAVYLCASSLVITGTEAFFGQGTRLTVV.

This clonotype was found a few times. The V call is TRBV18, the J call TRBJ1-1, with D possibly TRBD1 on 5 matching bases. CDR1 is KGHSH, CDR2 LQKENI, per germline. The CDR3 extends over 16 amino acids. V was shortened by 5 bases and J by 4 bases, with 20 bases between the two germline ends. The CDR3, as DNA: TGTGCCAGCTCAGGGACCTTGGGCTCTTACGGCACTGAAGCTTTCTTT. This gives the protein CASSGTLGSYGTEAFF.

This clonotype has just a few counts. The CDR3 protein is CSAIGRQGQETQYF. The DNA of the CDR3 is TGCAGTGCTATCGGACGACAGGGGCAAGAGACCCAGTACTTC. The chain has TRBV20-1 and TRBJ2-5, with TRBD1 matching 8 bases. Trimming removed 4 bases from V and 2 bases from J; junction bases left unmatched: 6. Looked up from germline, CDR1 is DFQATT and CDR2 is SNEGSKA (reference sequence). CDR3 length: 14 residues.

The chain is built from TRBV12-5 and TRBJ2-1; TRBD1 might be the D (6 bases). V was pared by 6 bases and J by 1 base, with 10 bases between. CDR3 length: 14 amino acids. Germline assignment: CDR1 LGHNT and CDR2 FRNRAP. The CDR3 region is CASGQGFSYNEQFF. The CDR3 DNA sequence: TGTGCTAGTGGACAGGGTTTTTCCTACAATGAGCAGTTCTTC. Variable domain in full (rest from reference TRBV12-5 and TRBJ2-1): DARVTQTPRHKVTEMGQEVTMRCQPILGHNTVFWYRQTMMQGLELLAYFRNRAPLDDSGMPKDRFSAEMPDATLATLKIQPSEPRDSAVYFCASGQGFSYNEQFFGPGTRLTVL.

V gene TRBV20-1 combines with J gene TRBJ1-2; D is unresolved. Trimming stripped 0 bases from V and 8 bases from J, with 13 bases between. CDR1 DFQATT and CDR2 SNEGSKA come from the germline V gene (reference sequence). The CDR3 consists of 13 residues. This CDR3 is CSARDMELEGYTF. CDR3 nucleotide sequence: TGCAGTGCTAGAGATATGGAATTGGAAGGCTACACCTTC.

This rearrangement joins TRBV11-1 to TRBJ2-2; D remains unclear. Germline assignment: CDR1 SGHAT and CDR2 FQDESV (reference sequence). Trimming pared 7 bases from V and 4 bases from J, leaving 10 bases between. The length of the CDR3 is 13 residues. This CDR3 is CASMKWGTGELFF. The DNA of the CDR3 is TGTGCCAGCATGAAGTGGGGCACCGGGGAGCTGTTTTTT.

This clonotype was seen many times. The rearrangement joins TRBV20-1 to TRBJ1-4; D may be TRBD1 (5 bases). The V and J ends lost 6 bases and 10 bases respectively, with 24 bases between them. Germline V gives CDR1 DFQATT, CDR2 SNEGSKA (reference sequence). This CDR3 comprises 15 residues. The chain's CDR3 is CSAHRPGTMGRKLFF. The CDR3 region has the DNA TGCAGTGCCCATAGGCCGGGGACGATGGGAAGAAAACTGTTTTTT.

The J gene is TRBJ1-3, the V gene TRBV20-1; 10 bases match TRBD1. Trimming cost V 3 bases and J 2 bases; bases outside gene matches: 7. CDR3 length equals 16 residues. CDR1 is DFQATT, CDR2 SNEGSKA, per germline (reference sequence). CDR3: CSARASDRGPGNTIYF. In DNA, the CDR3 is TGCAGTGCTAGGGCCTCCGACAGGGGGCCTGGAAACACCATATATTTT.

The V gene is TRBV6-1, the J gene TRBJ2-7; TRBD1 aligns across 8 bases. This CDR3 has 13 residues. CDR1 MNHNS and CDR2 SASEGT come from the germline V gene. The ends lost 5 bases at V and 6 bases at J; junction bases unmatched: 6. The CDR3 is CASSPVTGGEQYF. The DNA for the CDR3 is TGTGCCAGCAGTCCCGTTACAGGGGGCGAGCAGTACTTC.

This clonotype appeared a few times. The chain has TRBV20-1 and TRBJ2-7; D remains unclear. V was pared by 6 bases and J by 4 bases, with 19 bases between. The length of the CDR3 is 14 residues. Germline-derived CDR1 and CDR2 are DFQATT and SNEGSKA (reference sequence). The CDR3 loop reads CSATEDLTFYEQYF. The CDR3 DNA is TGCAGTGCCACAGAGGACCTGACCTTTTACGAGCAGTACTTC.

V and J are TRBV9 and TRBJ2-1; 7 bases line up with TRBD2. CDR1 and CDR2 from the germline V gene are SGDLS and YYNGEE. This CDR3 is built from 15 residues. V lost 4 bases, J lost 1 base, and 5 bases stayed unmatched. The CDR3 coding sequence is TGTGCCAGCAGCACCGGACTAGGTTCCTACAATGAGCAGTTCTTC. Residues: CASSTGLGSYNEQFF.

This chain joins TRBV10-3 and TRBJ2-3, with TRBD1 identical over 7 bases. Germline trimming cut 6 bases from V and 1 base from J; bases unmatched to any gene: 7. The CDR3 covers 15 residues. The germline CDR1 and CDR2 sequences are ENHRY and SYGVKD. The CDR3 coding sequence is TGTGCCATCAGCGCACAGGGGCTACGCACAGATACGCAGTATTTT. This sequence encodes CAISAQGLRTDTQYF.